This T cell receptor (beta chain) was documented in a study of Ad26.COV2.S vaccination and SARS-CoV-2 variants (dated by TCRdb to about 2021). Regarding the research as a whole: Vaccine-arm donors came from COV1001, a multicentre, randomized, double-blind, placebo-controlled phase I-IIa trial of Ad26.COV2.S in healthy adults. Participants in the trial were split at random into five groups of five each, receiving low-dose or high-dose Ad26.COV2.S once or twice, or else placebo on both occasions. Blinding of investigators to trial group allocation was maintained during experiments and outcome assessment. Ad26.COV2.S was administered intramuscularly at a dose of 5x10^10 or 1x10^11 viral particles, either as one shot or as two shots given 56 days apart. A total of 32 samples were included in the TCR-sequenced set, comprising some 20 Ad26.COV2.S vaccine recipients, 5 placebo recipients and 8 SARS-CoV-2 convalescent individuals. TCRbeta repertoire sequencing was used to assess the specificity and breadth of SARS-CoV-2-reactive T cell receptors after Ad26.COV2.S vaccination. What the work shows at the level of the full study, not this receptor alone: Ad26.COV2.S recipients had higher spike-specific TCR breadth than placebo recipients (P = 0.0014). According to the authors, total T cell responses may have been underestimated by the TCR breadth and depth analyses. The study was not powered for comparison of responses between vaccine doses or regimens. Substantial breadth of spike-specific CD8+ and CD4+ T cell responses was reported after vaccination. Non-spike TCR breadth was comparable between vaccine and placebo recipients, consistent with the vaccine containing only spike.

Taken with the paper, the label for treatment or condition translates to: roughly 19 received Ad26.COV2.S at low or high dose, single or two shots; about 5 received placebo; per-sample allocation not given. Repertoires of vaccine and placebo recipients were sequenced from samples collected on day 63 after the first injection. Between 29 July and 7 August 2020, Cohort 1b enrolled some 25 adults aged 18-55 years at one site in Boston, USA. Ad26.COV2.S consisted of a replication-incompetent adenovirus type 26 vector by which a prefusion-stabilized SARS-CoV-2 spike protein from the original Wuhan strain was expressed. Worth noting for this clone: Its target antigen remains unknown. Within one base of it there is no much larger clone, and no base qualities were kept.

The immunoSEQ Assay was used to sequence TCRbeta CDR3 regions. After extraction, genomic DNA underwent amplification by bias-controlled multiplex PCR, followed by high-throughput sequencing. As for how the authors treated the data: To quantify the absolute abundance of every unique TCRbeta CDR3 region, sequences were collapsed and filtered. T cell fraction was estimated by normalization of TCRbeta template counts to usable DNA, with usable DNA being measured through amplification of reference genes present in all nucleated cells. Repertoire TCRs were annotated as SARS-CoV-2-specific when V gene, CDR3 amino acid sequence and J gene were exactly matched to a known reactive TCR set. The reference SARS-CoV-2 TCR set was obtained from MIRA and was filtered for enrichment in COVID-19-positive ImmuneCODE repertoires, whereby public or cross-reactive TCRs were removed. Based on the MIRA antigens, annotated TCRs were further analysed at the level of specific ORF or position within ORF. Breadth was defined as the number of annotated unique rearrangements divided by the total number of unique productive rearrangements, and depth was defined as the summed frequency of the annotated unique rearrangements. Two-sided Wilcoxon rank-sum tests were used to compare TCR breadth between groups. TCRdb obtained this table from immuneACCESS and retained in-frame rearrangements with V and J assigned. These tables miss some clones; where compared with another copy, unresolved V genes account for less than half of the shortfall, and the remainder is unexplained. That table gives V, J and clone size, and the DNA gave D and trimming. This sample has around 250,000 clones in its table, and around 88% of those were observed once. The ten largest clonotypes hold just under 3% of the sample.

There are 18 amino acids in the CDR3, from cysteine to phenylalanine inclusive. Only CDR3 DNA remains: 54 bases, in frame from the first base. CDR1 is given as LGHNA and CDR2 as YSLEER, both from the germline V gene. Relative to germline, V is missing 0 bases and J is missing 10 bases, with 14 bases of the junction outside any gene match. The sample here was peripheral blood, taken in a trial of Ad26.COV2.S vaccine versus placebo. This receptor was identified in a person aged 18-60 years who received the Ad26.COV2.S COVID-19 vaccine or a placebo. The V gene is TRBV4-3 and the J gene is TRBJ1-6; 8 central bases correspond to TRBD1. The CDR3 protein: CASSQDPSTGTGISPLHF. The base sequence is TGCGCCAGCAGCCAAGATCCCTCCACCGGGACAGGTATATCACCCCTCCACTTT.